These 5 T cell receptor beta chains were all obtained from the same sample, sequenced in a study of regulatory T cells in long-lasting Graves disease. Arm-PCR with iRepertoire HTBI primers amplified the CDR3 regions for these TCR beta libraries. MiXCR was run by TCRdb on the multiplex PCR reads, yielding one entry per CDR3 protein. In the table there are about 560,000 distinct CDR3 sequences, roughly 15% of which are singletons. The time point denotes: newly diagnosed GD, antithyroid drugs for less than 3 months. The TCR library was made from RNA extracted from PBMCs. These same data were also listed under a study on T cells in Graves' hyperthyroidism and ophthalmopathy.

This specimen was peripheral blood mononuclear cells (PBMCs), taken at new diagnosis, from a patient treated with antithyroid drugs. The receptors originated from a man aged 18 to 29 with Graves disease.

The CDR3 is CASSPLGQGLYEQYF. The CDR3 DNA reads as TGTGCCAGCAGTCCGCTGGGACAGGGGCTCTACGAGCAGTACTTC. This chain connects TRBV27 to TRBJ2-7, with TRBD1 matching over 10 bases. The CDR3 spans 15 residues. Germline CDR1 and CDR2: MNHEY and SMNVEV (reference sequence). After removal of 5 bases from V and 3 bases from J, the junction contained 7 bases not matched to a gene.

The sample holds many counts of this clonotype. V usage is TRBV20-1 and J usage is TRBJ2-5; 14 bases agree with TRBD2. Germline V gene data show CDR1 as DFQATT and CDR2 as SNEGSKA (reference sequence). CDR3 length: 20 residues. Trimming removed 3 bases from V and 5 bases from J; junction bases left unmatched: 20. CDR3 loop: CSASTRLGQGGLAGVETQYF. The CDR3 nucleotides are TGCAGTGCTAGTACTCGGTTGGGACAGGGGGGACTAGCGGGAGTGGAGACCCAGTACTTC.

A few counts support this clonotype. V usage is TRBV6-1 and J usage is TRBJ2-7, with D unresolved. V lost 11 bases, J lost 3 bases, and 14 bases lay in between. The CDR3 contains 12 residues. Germline V gene data show CDR1 as MNHNS and CDR2 as SASEGT. The DNA of the CDR3 is TGTGCCGGGTCTGACTCGTTCTACGAGCAGTACTTC. Translation gives CAGSDSFYEQYF.

This clonotype was seen a few times. This rearrangement joins TRBV12-3 or TRBV12-4 to TRBJ1-3; D not resolved. V shed 1 base and J shed 4 bases, with 14 bases lying between them. The CDR3 is made up of 16 amino acids. CDR3 amino acids: CASSLVWQAFGNTIYF. The CDR3 DNA reads as TGTGCCAGCAGTTTAGTGTGGCAGGCATTCGGAAACACCATATATTTT.

This clonotype was observed many times. This rearrangement joins TRBV28 to TRBJ1-2; tentative D call: TRBD1 (5 bases). The CDR3 has 14 amino acids. Germline lookup yields CDR1 MDHEN and CDR2 SYDVKM. Trimming left V 6 bases short and J 2 bases short, with 13 bases between. CDR3 residues: CASRQSGRNYGYTF. The CDR3 DNA follows: TGTGCCAGCAGACAATCGGGACGGAACTATGGCTACACCTTC.